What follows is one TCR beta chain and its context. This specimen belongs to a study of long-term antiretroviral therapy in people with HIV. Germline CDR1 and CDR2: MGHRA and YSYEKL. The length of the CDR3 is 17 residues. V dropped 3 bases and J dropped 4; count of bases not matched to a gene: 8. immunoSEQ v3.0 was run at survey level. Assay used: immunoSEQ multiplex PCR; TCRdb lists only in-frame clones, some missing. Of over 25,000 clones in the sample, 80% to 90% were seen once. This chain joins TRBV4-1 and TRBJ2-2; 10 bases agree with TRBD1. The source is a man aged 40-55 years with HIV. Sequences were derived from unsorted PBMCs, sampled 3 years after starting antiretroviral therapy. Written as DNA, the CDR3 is TGCGCCAGCAGCCACCGGACGACAGGGGGCCGCACCGGGGAGCTGTTTTTT. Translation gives CASSHRTTGGRTGELFF.